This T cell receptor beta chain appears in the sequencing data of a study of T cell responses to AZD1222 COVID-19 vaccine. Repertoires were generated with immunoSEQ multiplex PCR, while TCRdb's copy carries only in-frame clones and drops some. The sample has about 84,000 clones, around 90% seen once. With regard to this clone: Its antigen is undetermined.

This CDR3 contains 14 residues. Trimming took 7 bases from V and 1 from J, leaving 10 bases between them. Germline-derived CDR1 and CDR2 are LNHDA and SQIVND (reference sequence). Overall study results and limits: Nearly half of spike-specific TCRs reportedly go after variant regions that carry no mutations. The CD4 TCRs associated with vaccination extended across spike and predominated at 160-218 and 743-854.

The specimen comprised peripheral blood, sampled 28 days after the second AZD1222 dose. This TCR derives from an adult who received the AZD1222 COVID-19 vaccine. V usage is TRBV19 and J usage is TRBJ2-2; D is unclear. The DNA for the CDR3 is TGTGCCAGTAAGGCGGACCAGAACACCGGGGAGCTGTTTTTT. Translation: CASKADQNTGELFF.